This T cell receptor beta chain stems from a study of beta chain features in type 1 diabetes. Study summary: No patient-donor differences in age, gender, total cells or subset yield.

TCRB transcripts that were expressed got sequenced, as all of the isolated RNA had been reverse transcribed. Using immunoSEQ multiplex PCR, the repertoire was profiled, and TCRdb retains in-frame clones only, with some absent. This table has 250,000 to 300,000 clones, about 24% appearing once. Trimming at V came to 3 bases and at J to 9 bases, leaving 6 bases not matched to a gene. CDR1 SGHTA and CDR2 FQGTGA come from the germline V gene. The CDR3 length is 16 residues. Findings and limits, study-wide: Significant though moderate, a shortening of TCRB CDR3s appeared in all four CD4+ subsets of Type 1 diabetes patients.

A note on this clone: Its antigen is not known.

The sequence was obtained from a woman aged 25 to 45 with type 1 diabetes. The chain couples TRBV7-3 to TRBJ2-3; 16 bases align to TRBD2. Sequences were obtained from naive CD4+ T cells from blood. The CDR3 bases are TGTGCCAGCAGCTTGGGACTAGCGGGAGGGCTAAGCACGCAGTATTTT. Translated, it gives CASSLGLAGGLSTQYF.